The 21 T cell receptor beta chains below were found in one sample sequenced in a study of blood T cell repertoires in COVID-19. TCRdb's table, derived via immunoSEQ multiplex PCR, lists solely in-frame clones and lacks some. Altogether more than 25,000 clones are present, roughly 85% being singletons, with the ten largest covering 5% to 7.5%. Input material: peripheral blood. The receptor set was obtained from a man between 60 and 75 years old with active COVID-19.

This chain links TRBV14 with TRBJ2-7, with no clear D. The CDR3 length is 11 residues. Between the trimmed V and J ends, which lost 4 bases and 5 bases, there was a span of 6 bases. Germline V CDR1 and CDR2: SGHDN, FVKESK. The CDR3 here is CASSRTHEQYF. The CDR3, as DNA: TGTGCCAGCAGCCGAACTCACGAGCAGTACTTC.

The chain joins TRBV27 to TRBJ1-2, with D perhaps TRBD1 (6 bases). This CDR3 has 16 residues. V was cut by 2 bases and J by 2 bases, with 15 bases left in between. The germline V gene encodes CDR1 MNHEY and CDR2 SMNVEV (reference sequence). CDR3 sequence: CASSLRGQLLNYGYTF. The DNA of the CDR3 is TGTGCCAGCAGTTTAAGAGGACAGCTACTAAACTATGGCTACACCTTC.

The V gene is TRBV5-1, the J gene TRBJ2-5, with 8 bases fitting TRBD2. Unmatched junction bases numbered 5, after V lost 0 bases and J lost 4 bases. From germline, CDR1 is SGHRS and CDR2 YFSETQ. This CDR3 spans 15 amino acids. In DNA form, the CDR3 reads TGCGCCAGCAGCTTGGCCGGGACTAGTGGAGAGACCCAGTACTTC. This translates into CASSLAGTSGETQYF. Full variable domain (missing parts from reference TRBV5-1 and TRBJ2-5): KAGVTQTPRYLIKTRGQQVTLSCSPISGHRSVSWYQQTPGQGLQFLFEYFSETQRNKGNFPGRFSGRQFSNSRSEMNVSTLELGDSALYLCASSLAGTSGETQYFGPGTRLLVL.

This chain connects TRBV9 to TRBJ1-4; tentative D call: TRBD1 (6 bases). Trimming cost V 3 bases and J 7 bases, with 16 bases left between them. Looked up from germline, CDR1 is SGDLS and CDR2 is YYNGEE. The CDR3 is 15 amino acids. The CDR3 protein is CASSGVGGRGEKLFF. In DNA form, the CDR3 reads TGTGCCAGCAGCGGCGTGGGGGGGCGAGGTGAAAAACTGTTTTTT.

This clone was observed a single time. J is TRBJ2-5 and V is TRBV28; D is undetermined. In germline, CDR1 is MDHEN, CDR2 SYDVKM. The CDR3 consists of 13 residues. Trimming left V 1 base short and J 5 bases short, with 8 bases between. The CDR3 region has the DNA TGTGCCAGCAGTTTATCCCATACTGAGACCCAGTACTTC. Protein: CASSLSHTETQYF.

The chain carries TRBV28 and TRBJ2-2; perhaps TRBD2 as D (6 bases). Germline V gives CDR1 MDHEN, CDR2 SYDVKM. This CDR3 is 16 amino acids long. V was pared by 7 bases and J by 3 bases, with 18 bases between. The CDR3 nucleotides read TGTGCCAGCAAGGGAGTAACTGGGGGGTACACCGGGGAGCTGTTTTTT. The encoded protein is CASKGVTGGYTGELFF.

The chain recombines TRBV7-2 with TRBJ2-1, with 10 bases that match TRBD2. Trimming at V came to 5 bases and at J to 9 bases, leaving 7 bases not matched to a gene. This CDR3 has 14 residues. Germline V gives CDR1 SGHTA, CDR2 FQGNSA. The CDR3 loop is CASSLSGRRSEQFF. The CDR3, as DNA: TGTGCCAGCAGCCTTAGCGGGAGGAGGAGTGAGCAGTTCTTC. Full variable domain (rest looked up from reference TRBV7-2 and TRBJ2-1): GAGVSQSPSNKVTEKGKDVELRCDPISGHTALYWYRQSLGQGLEFLIYFQGNSAPDKSGLPSDRFSAERTGGSVSTLTIQRTQQEDSAVYLCASSLSGRRSEQFFGPGTRLTVL.

The V call is TRBV7-6, the J call TRBJ2-4, with 7 positions matching TRBD2. The CDR3 has 14 amino acids. Germline CDR1 and CDR2: SGHVS and FNYEAQ. J was trimmed by 7 bases and V by 2 bases; bases with no gene match: 5. This CDR3 is CASSLRGRDNIQYF. CDR3 bases: TGTGCCAGCAGCTTAAGAGGGAGGGACAACATTCAGTACTTC.

This chain connects TRBV4-1 to TRBJ2-5, with 11 bases lining up with TRBD2. The CDR3 is 18 amino acids. The germline CDR1 and CDR2 sequences are MGHRA and YSYEKL. Losses at the gene ends were 1 base for V and 2 bases for J; bases not matched to a gene: 9. The CDR3 nucleotides are TGCGCCAGCAGCCAAGTGGGGGCTAGCGGGAGGAAACAAGAGACCCAGTACTTC. The encoded protein is CASSQVGASGRKQETQYF.

The V gene is TRBV14, the J gene TRBJ2-5, with 11 bases lining up with TRBD2. The CDR3 extends over 16 amino acids. V dropped 2 bases and J dropped 5; count of bases not matched to a gene: 7. CDR1 SGHDN and CDR2 FVKESK come from the germline V gene. CDR3: CASSQLHSGRVETQYF. The CDR3, as DNA: TGTGCCAGCAGCCAACTCCATAGCGGGAGGGTTGAGACCCAGTACTTC.

This rearrangement joins TRBV5-6 to TRBJ1-3, with D uncertain. Germline CDR1 reads SGHDT; CDR2 reads YYEEEE. This CDR3 is 19 amino acids long. V lost 0 bases to trimming and J lost 5 bases, with 24 bases between them. DNA for the CDR3: TGTGCCAGCAGCTTGGCTGTTAGACAATCATGGGAGCCCCGAAACACCATATATTTT. Translation: CASSLAVRQSWEPRNTIYF. Full variable domain (outside the CDR3, taken from reference TRBV5-6 and TRBJ1-3): DAGVTQSPTHLIKTRGQQVTLRCSPKSGHDTVSWYQQALGQGPQFIFQYYEEEERQRGNFPDRFSGHQFPNYSSELNVNALLLGDSALYLCASSLAVRQSWEPRNTIYFGEGSWLTVV.

The count of this clone is one. The V and J genes are TRBV27 and TRBJ2-1, with 9 bases lining up with TRBD2. CDR3 size: 14 residues. Trimming took 7 bases from V and 5 from J; bases not matched to a gene: 6. In germline, CDR1 is MNHEY, CDR2 SMNVEV (reference sequence). This chain's CDR3 is CASIGLAGNNEQFF. CDR3 in DNA: TGTGCCAGCATTGGTCTAGCGGGAAACAATGAGCAGTTCTTC.

By sample fraction, this clone is medium-sized. The J gene is TRBJ2-7, the V gene TRBV19, with D perhaps matching TRBD1 (5 bases). V was cut by 6 bases and J by 4 bases, with 19 bases left in between. Germline V gene data show CDR1 as LNHDA and CDR2 as SQIVND (reference sequence). The CDR3 has 15 amino acids. The chain's CDR3 is CASSRDSAGLYEQYF. The CDR3 DNA follows: TGTGCCAGTAGCCGAGACAGTGCTGGTCTGTACGAGCAGTACTTC.

This sequence joins TRBV7-3 and TRBJ1-2; D call uncertain. This CDR3 spans 13 amino acids. The V gene's germline CDR1 is SGHTA and CDR2 FQGTGA. With 8 bases removed from V and 4 bases from J, the gap between germline ends came to 14 bases. As DNA, the CDR3 is TGTGCCAGCTCCCCAGCGGCAGGCTATGGCTACACCTTC. Its translation is CASSPAAGYGYTF. Complete variable domain (other parts from reference TRBV7-3 and TRBJ1-2): GAGVSQTPSNKVTEKGKYVELRCDPISGHTALYWYRQSLGQGPEFLIYFQGTGAADDSGLPNDRFFAVRPEGSVSTLKIQRTERGDSAVYLCASSPAAGYGYTFGSGTRLTVV.

This chain uses TRBV27 with TRBJ2-7; 7 bases agree with TRBD2. The CDR3 totals 14 residues. After removal of 7 bases from V and 9 bases from J, the junction contained 15 bases not matched to a gene. Germline V CDR1 and CDR2: MNHEY, SMNVEV (reference sequence). The CDR3 reads CASKRGDDSGVQYV. CDR3 DNA sequence: TGTGCCAGCAAGCGGGGAGATGACTCTGGTGTGCAGTACGTC.

This clone came up a few times. V usage is TRBV28 and J usage is TRBJ2-2; D unresolved. V dropped 8 bases and J dropped 6 bases, with 19 bases sitting between them. CDR1 MDHEN and CDR2 SYDVKM come from the germline V gene. The CDR3 length is 15 residues. CDR3 loop: CASSPPLGNPGELFF. CDR3 nucleotides: TGTGCCAGCTCCCCTCCCCTAGGAAACCCCGGGGAGCTGTTTTTT.

The rearrangement joins TRBV15 to TRBJ2-3; D ambiguous. The germline gives CDR1 LNHNV, CDR2 YYDKDF (reference sequence). Trimming left V 8 bases short and J 4 bases short, with 10 bases between. This CDR3 has 12 residues. The CDR3 DNA reads as TGTGCCACCTCGACTGTGGCAGATACGCAGTATTTT. This gives the protein CATSTVADTQYF.

The V gene is TRBV6-5, the J gene TRBJ2-1, with no clear D. CDR1 is MNHEY, CDR2 SVGAGI, per germline. The CDR3 extends over 15 amino acids. The ends were cut back, 0 bases at V and 6 bases at J, with 12 bases in the middle. The CDR3 is CASSYSSPRPNEQFF. The DNA of the CDR3 is TGTGCCAGCAGTTACTCGAGTCCTAGACCCAATGAGCAGTTCTTC.

The chain combines TRBV11-3 with TRBJ2-1; 8 bases match TRBD2. Germline CDR1 is SGHNT and CDR2 is YENEEA. CDR3 length: 16 amino acids. Trimming at V came to 3 bases and at J to 10 bases, leaving 14 bases not matched to a gene. The CDR3 DNA follows: TGTGCCAGCAGCTTGGGGGGCTCGGCGGGAGGCGGCGAGCAGTTCTTC. As protein: CASSLGGSAGGGEQFF. The entire variable domain, with the rest obtained from reference TRBV11-3 and TRBJ2-1, is as follows: EAGVVQSPRYKIIEKKQPVAFWCNPISGHNTLYWYLQNLGQGPELLIRYENEEAVDDSQLPKDRFSAERLKGVDSTLKIQPAELGDSAVYLCASSLGGSAGGGEQFFGPGTRLTVL.

The chain employs TRBV9 and TRBJ2-7; perhaps TRBD1 as D (5 bases). Trimming removed 0 bases from V and 2 bases from J, with 9 bases in between. The CDR3 totals 14 residues. The germline V gene encodes CDR1 SGDLS and CDR2 YYNGEE. The CDR3 loop is CASSVVPDTYEQYF. The CDR3 DNA reads TGTGCCAGCAGCGTAGTCCCGGACACCTACGAGCAGTACTTC.

The chain combines TRBV9 with TRBJ2-4, with 9 bases fitting TRBD2. The length of the CDR3 is 15 residues. The V gene's germline CDR1 is SGDLS and CDR2 YYNGEE. J lost 7 bases, V lost 3 bases, and 8 bases had no gene match. The CDR3 coding sequence is TGTGCCAGCAGCGAACCCGGGACTAGCCGGAACATTCAGTACTTC. Its protein product is CASSEPGTSRNIQYF.